This entry features one TCR beta chain sequence. Its target is unknown. Gene names and germline match the mouse. The read is 1 residue too short to cover the CDR3 end, so that end is filled in from the germline J gene. Trimming removed 1 base from V and 5 bases from J, with 4 bases in between. Germline CDR1 is FNHDT and CDR2 is SITEND (reference sequence). This CDR3 contains 12 residues. The sample comes from a study of tissue T cells after allogeneic stem cell transplantation. General study points: Sampling depth was limited, and the cohort was small and clinically varied. Tissue-detected TCR repertoire was only partly captured by blood and spleen T cells.

TCRdb's table, derived via immunoSEQ multiplex PCR, lists solely in-frame clones and lacks some. This sample has about 48,000 clones, with around 70% found just once. This chain joins TRBV19 and TRBJ2-1, with D uncertain. Sequencing was performed on sorted cells pooled from one or two spleens. The TCR comes from a pool of C57BL/6 mice in good health. The CDR3 protein is CASSIKDAEQFF. CDR3 bases read: TGTGCCAGCAGTATAAAAGATGCTGAGCAGTTC.